These T cell receptor beta chains were read from a single sample in a study of T cell responses to AZD1222 COVID-19 vaccine. This table comes from immunoSEQ multiplex PCR, and its TCRdb copy is limited to in-frame clones, with some not included. The table includes 65,000 to 75,000 clones, 80% detected once. The starting material was peripheral blood, obtained 28 days after the second AZD1222 dose. The origin of the receptors is an adult who received the AZD1222 COVID-19 vaccine. Each CDR3 is given with its conserved first and last residue. Fields, in order: clone size, V gene, D gene, J gene, CDR3 DNA, CDR3 protein. D genes are given only for firm matches. Some rows have no size entry. The others give once, few or many, or a class for an expanded clone.

size: .
V: TRBV19
D: .
J: TRBJ2-1
DNA: TGTGCCAGTAGGCACGATGGGGGGGCGTCCTACAATGAGCAGTTCTTC
CDR3: CASRHDGGASYNEQFF

size: .
V: TRBV6-5
D: TRBD1
J: TRBJ1-2
DNA: TGTGCCAGCAGTTACTCTAAAAACAGGGGAGGCTACACCTTC
CDR3: CASSYSKNRGGYTF

size: .
V: TRBV6-5
D: .
J: TRBJ1-1
DNA: TGTGCCAGCATTAGGCGGGACGGTGAAGCTTTCTTT
CDR3: CASIRRDGEAFF

size: .
V: TRBV7-9
D: .
J: TRBJ1-1
DNA: TGTGCCAGCAGCTTACAGCTGAACGCTGAAGCTTTCTTT
CDR3: CASSLQLNAEAFF

size: .
V: TRBV7-9
D: .
J: TRBJ1-2
DNA: TGTGCCAGCAGCCACAGGGATGGCGGCTACACCTTC
CDR3: CASSHRDGGYTF

size: .
V: TRBV19
D: .
J: TRBJ1-1
DNA: TGTGCCAGTAGAGACGGAAATCAGGCTCCCGAAGCTTTCTTT
CDR3: CASRDGNQAPEAFF

size: .
V: TRBV24-1
D: .
J: TRBJ1-3
DNA: TGTGCCACCAGTGACTCTGGACCGGACTCTGGAAACACCATATATTTT
CDR3: CATSDSGPDSGNTIYF

size: .
V: TRBV6-1
D: TRBD1
J: TRBJ2-2
DNA: TGTGCCAGCAGTGACCCCGGGACAGGGTCCGGGGAGCTGTTTTTT
CDR3: CASSDPGTGSGELFF

size: .
V: TRBV2
D: .
J: TRBJ2-2
DNA: TGTGCCAGCAGTCCTACAGGCTTCACCGGGGAGCTGTTTTTT
CDR3: CASSPTGFTGELFF

size: .
V: TRBV2
D: TRBD1
J: TRBJ1-6
DNA: TGTGCCAGCAGTGAAAGACAGGGGAATAATTCACCCCTCCACTTT
CDR3: CASSERQGNNSPLHF

size: .
V: TRBV19
D: .
J: TRBJ2-7
DNA: TGTGCCAGTAGTTCTCACGGAAGGGGGAGCTTGAGCTCCTACGAGCAGTACTTC
CDR3: CASSSHGRGSLSSYEQYF

size: once
V: TRBV11-1
D: TRBD2
J: TRBJ2-5
DNA: TGTGCCAGCAGTCCTGGACTAGCTGGAGAGACCCAGTACTTC
CDR3: CASSPGLAGETQYF

size: once
V: TRBV3-1/TRBV3-2
D: .
J: TRBJ1-3
DNA: TGTGCCAGCAGCCTATCAACAATCGGAAACACCATATATTTT
CDR3: CASSLSTIGNTIYF

size: once
V: TRBV27
D: .
J: TRBJ1-6
DNA: TGTGCCAGCAGTTCACTTACTTGGATGGGTAATTCACCCCTCCACTTT
CDR3: CASSSLTWMGNSPLHF

size: .
V: TRBV11-2
D: TRBD2
J: TRBJ2-3
DNA: TGTGCCAGCAGCTTAGATCAGAGGCTAGCGGCCCCCGCAGATACGCAGTATTTT
CDR3: CASSLDQRLAAPADTQYF

size: .
V: TRBV7-9
D: TRBD1
J: TRBJ2-1
DNA: TGTGCCAGCAGCCGTGGGACAGAGAACAATGAGCAGTTCTTC
CDR3: CASSRGTENNEQFF

size: .
V: TRBV6-2/TRBV6-3
D: .
J: TRBJ1-6
DNA: TGTGCCAGCAGCGATGCCAGGGAGGATTCACCCCTCCACTTT
CDR3: CASSDAREDSPLHF

size: medium-sized
V: TRBV24-1
D: TRBD2
J: TRBJ2-5
DNA: TGTGCCACCAGTGATTTTAGACTAGCGGGAGTCACGGAGACCCAGTACTTC
CDR3: CATSDFRLAGVTETQYF

size: .
V: TRBV14
D: TRBD2
J: TRBJ2-3
DNA: TGTGCCAGCAGCCAAGATCACCCGCTAGCGGGGACAGATACGCAGTATTTT
CDR3: CASSQDHPLAGTDTQYF

size: .
V: TRBV18
D: .
J: TRBJ1-4
DNA: TGTGCCAGCTCACCCCTACAGCAGGGAGGGGAAAAACTGTTTTTT
CDR3: CASSPLQQGGEKLFF

size: .
V: TRBV7-3
D: TRBD2
J: TRBJ2-2
DNA: TGTGCCAGCAGCCCCCGGGGGGGGGCTGGCACCGGGGAGCTGTTTTTT
CDR3: CASSPRGGAGTGELFF

size: .
V: TRBV4-3
D: .
J: TRBJ1-4
DNA: TGCGCCAGCAGCCAAGAGACCGGGACGATTAATGAAAAACTGTTTTTT
CDR3: CASSQETGTINEKLFF

size: once
V: TRBV5-6
D: TRBD2
J: TRBJ2-7
DNA: TGTGCCAGCAGCTTGGGGGAGGGCAGCTCCTACGAGCAGTACTTC
CDR3: CASSLGEGSSYEQYF

size: .
V: TRBV2
D: .
J: TRBJ1-1
DNA: TGTGCCAGCAGTGAAAGGGTCATAGCATCCACTGAAGCTTTCTTT
CDR3: CASSERVIASTEAFF

size: few
V: TRBV7-6
D: .
J: TRBJ1-5
DNA: TGTGCCAGCAGCCGCGGGGGGACATCGCCCCAGCATTTT
CDR3: CASSRGGTSPQHF

size: .
V: TRBV7-2
D: TRBD2
J: TRBJ2-1
DNA: TGTGCCAGCAGCTTGGGGACTAGCGCCTACAATGAGCAGTTCTTC
CDR3: CASSLGTSAYNEQFF

size: .
V: TRBV19
D: TRBD1
J: TRBJ1-1
DNA: TGTGCCAGTAGTATTTATTCGGGGACAGTGAACACTGAAGCTTTCTTT
CDR3: CASSIYSGTVNTEAFF

size: .
V: TRBV9
D: TRBD1
J: TRBJ1-2
DNA: TGTGCCAGCAGCCTAAGGACAGGGGGCGCGGACTATGGCTACACCTTC
CDR3: CASSLRTGGADYGYTF

size: .
V: TRBV5-1
D: .
J: TRBJ1-2
DNA: TGCGCCAGCAGCGGGGTTGGGGCTGGGCACTATGGCTACACCTTC
CDR3: CASSGVGAGHYGYTF

size: .
V: TRBV6-5
D: TRBD1
J: TRBJ2-1
DNA: TGTGCCAGCAGTTACGAAGGACAGGGGAACAATGAGCAGTTCTTC
CDR3: CASSYEGQGNNEQFF

size: once
V: TRBV28
D: .
J: TRBJ1-5
DNA: TGTGCCAGCAGTCTCTGGGGTGGAGATCAGCCCCAGCATTTT
CDR3: CASSLWGGDQPQHF

size: .
V: TRBV30
D: .
J: TRBJ1-1
DNA: TGTGCCTGGAGTGTATGGCGGCAAGCTTTCTTT
CDR3: CAWSVWRQAFF

size: .
V: TRBV2
D: .
J: TRBJ1-5
DNA: TGTGCCACCTCAGGGGACAATCAGCCCCAGCATTTT
CDR3: CATSGDNQPQHF

size: .
V: TRBV29-1
D: .
J: TRBJ2-6
DNA: TGCAGCGTTCTGGGAGACACTGGGGCCAACGTCCTGACTTTC
CDR3: CSVLGDTGANVLTF

size: once
V: TRBV6-5
D: TRBD1
J: TRBJ1-5
DNA: TGTGCCAGCAGCGGGACAGGGGGCAAAAATCAGCCCCAGCATTTT
CDR3: CASSGTGGKNQPQHF

size: .
V: TRBV28
D: .
J: TRBJ2-7
DNA: TGTGCCAGCAGCTTCGCCGGGGGCAGGGCCTCCTACGAGCAGTACTTC
CDR3: CASSFAGGRASYEQYF

size: .
V: TRBV19
D: .
J: TRBJ1-2
DNA: TGTGCCAGTAGTGCCAGGAATTATGGCTACACCTTC
CDR3: CASSARNYGYTF

size: .
V: TRBV6-5
D: .
J: TRBJ2-6
DNA: TGTGCCAGCAGTTACGGGCGAGCTGGGGCCAACGTCCTGACTTTC
CDR3: CASSYGRAGANVLTF

size: .
V: TRBV30
D: TRBD1
J: TRBJ1-5
DNA: TGTGCCTGGGACAGGGGAGGCAATCAGCCCCAGCATTTT
CDR3: CAWDRGGNQPQHF

size: .
V: TRBV15
D: .
J: TRBJ1-6
DNA: TGTGCCACCAGCGCCCTCCCCGCGGGGTCAATATTCAATTCACCCCTCCACTTT
CDR3: CATSALPAGSIFNSPLHF